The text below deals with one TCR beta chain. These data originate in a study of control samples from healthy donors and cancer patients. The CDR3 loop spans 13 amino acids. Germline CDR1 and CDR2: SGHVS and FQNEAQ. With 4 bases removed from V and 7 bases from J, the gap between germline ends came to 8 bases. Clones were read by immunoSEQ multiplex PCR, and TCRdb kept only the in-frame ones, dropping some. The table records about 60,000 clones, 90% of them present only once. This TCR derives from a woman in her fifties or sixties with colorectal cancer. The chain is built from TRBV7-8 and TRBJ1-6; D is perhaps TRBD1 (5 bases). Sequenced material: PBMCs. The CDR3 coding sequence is TGTGCCAGCAGCTCGGGACGGAATTCACCCCTCCACTTT. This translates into CASSSGRNSPLHF.